These T cell receptor beta chains were read from a single sample in a study of TIL therapy for anti-PD-1-resistant metastatic lung cancer. The data were produced by immunoSEQ multiplex PCR, yet TCRdb's version contains in-frame clones alone and is incomplete. The data contain about 5,100 clones, 60% to 75% of them singletons. The material was tumor tissue, obtained at baseline. The receptors were gathered from a man aged 65 to 79 with non-small cell lung cancer. Both conserved end residues are part of each CDR3. The D gene is left open where the match is weak. Clone size, where shown, is once, few, many, or a class for clones that have expanded.

CDR3	DNA	V	J	D	size
CATSKGTSGSIYEQYF	TGTGCCACCAGCAAAGGGACTAGCGGGAGTATCTACGAGCAGTACTTC	TRBV15	TRBJ2-7	TRBD2	NA
CASSRGVSGREGYEQFF	TGTGCCAGCAGCAGAGGGGTTAGCGGGAGGGAAGGGTATGAGCAGTTCTTC	TRBV11-1	TRBJ2-1	TRBD2	NA
CARRYSNQPQHF	TGTGCCAGACGGTATAGCAATCAGCCCCAGCATTTT	TRBV19	TRBJ1-5	NA	few
CASSSFQVGGTGGEKLFF	TGTGCCAGCAGTTCCTTCCAGGTGGGGGGAACCGGCGGGGAAAAACTGTTTTTT	TRBV25-1	TRBJ1-4	NA	NA
CASSQGRGAGGADTQYF	TGCGCCAGCAGCCAAGGAAGGGGAGCGGGAGGGGCAGATACGCAGTATTTT	TRBV4-3	TRBJ2-3	TRBD2	NA
CASSLGRDRGVRDTQYF	TGTGCCAGCAGCTTAGGCCGGGACAGGGGGGTTCGTGATACGCAGTATTTT	TRBV11-2	TRBJ2-3	TRBD1	once
CASSLAGGGETQYF	TGTGCCAGCAGCTTAGCGGGAGGGGGGGAGACCCAGTACTTC	TRBV7-2	TRBJ2-5	NA	NA
CASSLGQTGLGNTIYF	TGTGCCAGCAGCTTAGGACAGACGGGACTCGGAAACACCATATATTTT	TRBV7-6	TRBJ1-3	NA	NA
CASSRQQEAEAFF	TGTGCCAGCAGCCGGCAACAGGAGGCAGAAGCTTTCTTT	TRBV5-5	TRBJ1-1	NA	NA
CASTHSSETQYF	TGTGCCAGCACCCACAGTTCGGAGACCCAGTACTTC	TRBV9	TRBJ2-5	NA	NA
CASSLGGGEVDTQYF	TGTGCCAGCAGCCTCGGGGGGGGAGAAGTAGATACGCAGTATTTT	TRBV5-8	TRBJ2-3	TRBD2	NA
CASSLRGLGDNSPLHF	TGCGCCAGCAGCCTGCGGGGGCTCGGGGATAATTCACCCCTCCACTTT	TRBV5-1	TRBJ1-6	NA	large